This T cell receptor (beta chain) was sequenced in a study of vaccination and CD4 T cells after COVID-19. Study-wide context: A median of about 98 days (range 35 to 161) separated diagnosis from post-COVID sampling.

With the Oncomine TCR Beta short-read assay, DNA from cultured CD4+ T cells was sequenced. TCRdb itself ran the PCR reads through MiXCR, one entry per CDR3 protein. The table records 9,000 to 15,000 distinct CDR3 sequences, 61% of them present only once. The treatment is: roughly nine-day PBMC culture with coronavirus spike peptide pools or control peptides (ViraFEST assay). Once peptide pools had expanded antigen-specific T cells, ViraFEST sequenced TCRs. As for this clonotype: Its antigen remains unidentified.

Germline V gives CDR1 SGHAT, CDR2 FQNNGV. Trimming took off 6 bases at V and 10 bases at J, with 19 bases between the two ends. This CDR3 comprises 15 residues. The sequence was collected from a human donor who had recovered from COVID-19. The sequenced sample consisted of CD4+ T cells from blood, cultured in vitro. The chain carries TRBV11-2 and TRBJ1-6; no definite D call. The CDR3 DNA is TGTGCCAGCAGGCCACGGGAGACGCTAGGGTCACCCCTCCACTTT. As protein: CASRPRETLGSPLHF.